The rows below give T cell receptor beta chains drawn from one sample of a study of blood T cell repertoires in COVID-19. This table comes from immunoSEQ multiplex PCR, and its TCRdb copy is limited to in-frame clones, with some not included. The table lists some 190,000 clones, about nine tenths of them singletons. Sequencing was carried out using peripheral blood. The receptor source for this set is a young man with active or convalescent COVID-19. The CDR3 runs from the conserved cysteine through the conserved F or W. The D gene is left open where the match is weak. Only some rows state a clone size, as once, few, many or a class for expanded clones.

CDR3: CASGGGPETQYF; DNA: TGTGCCAGCGGGGGAGGGCCAGAGACCCAGTACTTC; V: TRBV12-3/TRBV12-4; J: TRBJ2-5; D: TRBD2; size: NA
CDR3: CASSLKGGNQPQHF; DNA: TGTGCCAGCAGTTTAAAAGGAGGCAATCAGCCCCAGCATTTT; V: TRBV27; J: TRBJ1-5; D: NA; size: NA
CDR3: CASRQGWAGTDTQYF; DNA: TGCGCCAGCAGGCAGGGATGGGCTGGCACAGATACGCAGTATTTT; V: TRBV4-1; J: TRBJ2-3; D: NA; size: NA
CDR3: CASSLGTGGGYGYTF; DNA: TGTGCCAGTAGTTTAGGGACAGGGGGCGGCTATGGCTACACCTTC; V: TRBV19; J: TRBJ1-2; D: TRBD1; size: NA
CDR3: CASSQEPTRRALFF; DNA: TGCGCCAGCAGCCAGGAACCCACTAGAAGGGCGCTGTTCTTC; V: TRBV4-3; J: TRBJ2-1; D: NA; size: NA
CDR3: CASSEQLTGYNEQFF; DNA: TGTGCCAGCAGTGAACAGCTGACTGGCTACAATGAGCAGTTCTTC; V: TRBV2; J: TRBJ2-1; D: NA; size: NA
CDR3: CASQDRNYGYTF; DNA: TGTGCCAGCCAGGACAGGAACTATGGCTACACCTTC; V: TRBV28; J: TRBJ1-2; D: TRBD1; size: NA
CDR3: CAIRETSGRGYEQYF; DNA: TGTGCCATCAGAGAGACTAGCGGGAGGGGGTACGAGCAGTACTTC; V: TRBV10-3; J: TRBJ2-7; D: TRBD2; size: NA
CDR3: CSVVPTGATGELFF; DNA: TGCAGCGTTGTCCCCACAGGGGCCACCGGGGAGCTGTTTTTT; V: TRBV29-1; J: TRBJ2-2; D: TRBD1; size: NA
CDR3: CSARQGLSYEQYF; DNA: TGCAGCGCCAGACAGGGCCTATCCTACGAGCAGTACTTC; V: TRBV29-1; J: TRBJ2-7; D: TRBD1; size: NA
CDR3: CASSTRTVNQPQHF; DNA: TGTGCCAGCAGCACCCGGACAGTCAATCAGCCCCAGCATTTT; V: TRBV21-1; J: TRBJ1-5; D: NA; size: NA
CDR3: CASSSGLSSYNSPLHF; DNA: TGTGCCAGCAGCTCAGGGCTGAGCTCCTATAATTCACCCCTCCACTTT; V: TRBV5-4; J: TRBJ1-6; D: NA; size: once